Listed below are T cell receptor beta chains from one sample, sequenced in a study of shared clonotypes between healthy human individuals. Assay used: immunoSEQ multiplex PCR; TCRdb lists only in-frame clones, some missing. The profile covers 640,000 or so clones, with around 72% appearing a single time and approximately 2% taken by the ten largest. The source material was memory CD4+ T cells sorted from blood. The receptors stem from a woman between 25 and 40 years old in good health. CDR3s include the opening cysteine and the closing phenylalanine or tryptophan. The order of the fields is V gene, J gene, CDR3 protein.

>TRBV5-5|TRBJ2-3
CASSHSGRGGTDTQYF
>TRBV28|TRBJ2-7
CASRVTGGGEQYF
>TRBV28|TRBJ2-5
CASSPRETQYF
>TRBV6-4|TRBJ2-7
CPESGLAGEQYF
>TRBV6-5|TRBJ1-3
CASTPRGFGNTIYF
>TRBV2|TRBJ2-1
CASSTGWSSYNEQFF
>TRBV29-1|TRBJ1-5
CSVATGPVDQPQHF
>TRBV6-1|TRBJ2-5
CASSGGYWETQYF
>TRBV10-2|TRBJ2-2
CASSGVAGGTGELFF
>TRBV11-2|TRBJ2-1
CASSSRAGADYNEQFF
>TRBV28|TRBJ2-1
CASSLTTSGTYNEQFF
>TRBV6-5|TRBJ2-7
CASSARLEPDYEQYF
>TRBV5-6|TRBJ1-3
CASSDGQAGNTIYF
>TRBV6-5|TRBJ2-3
CASSYRTGSTDTQYF
>TRBV5-1|TRBJ2-7
CASSLLTGQGHEQYF
>TRBV6-4|TRBJ2-2
CASSENGENTGELFF
>TRBV15|TRBJ2-1
CATSRGSGYNEQFF
>TRBV19|TRBJ1-3
CASGLRGQGSGNTIYF
>TRBV5-8|TRBJ2-1
CASSLTRGTSGTYNEQFF
>TRBV7-2|TRBJ1-4
CASSLDGWGEKLFF
>TRBV19|TRBJ1-5
CARIQGNQPQHF
>TRBV4-1|TRBJ2-6
CASSPGRANVLTF
>TRBV5-1|TRBJ2-2
CASSLAVAGNTGELFF
>TRBV7-2|TRBJ2-7
CASSPGLAGGLYEQYF
>TRBV2|TRBJ2-5
CASSVLETQYF
>TRBV10-2|TRBJ2-7
CASSEQGGSYEQYF
>TRBV5-1|TRBJ1-3
CASTPSDLRSGNTIYF
>TRBV29-1|TRBJ2-5
CSVTDSRETQYF
>TRBV28|TRBJ1-2
CASSSLRGLNYGYTF
>TRBV2|TRBJ1-2
CASREASNGYTF
>TRBV11-1|TRBJ1-2
CASSPWDRAGYTF
>TRBV25-1|TRBJ2-1
CASSESAGGPLNEQFF
>TRBV28|TRBJ2-1
CASSFYSSGSRNEQFF
>TRBV2|TRBJ1-1
CASRTPTNTEAFF
>TRBV6-5|TRBJ2-7
CASSSLAGASYEQYF
>TRBV11-2|TRBJ2-7
CASSLLGGPSYEQYF
>TRBV10-2|TRBJ2-1
CASRNSGVGNEQFF
>TRBV5-5|TRBJ2-1
CASSLTSGSNEQFF
>TRBV30|TRBJ2-1
CAWTRPLGEHNEQFF
>TRBV12-5|TRBJ2-7
CASGLTTSTGAPISYEQYF
>TRBV6-1|TRBJ2-2
CASSPALAVGELFF
>TRBV28|TRBJ1-2
CASRVNYGYTF
>TRBV12-2|TRBJ2-7
CASRERHPSSYEQYF
>TRBV6-5|TRBJ2-7
CASSYHYEQYF
>TRBV30|TRBJ2-7
CAWGGGYSEQYF
>TRBV9|TRBJ2-5
CASSVSGTRRETQYF
>TRBV7-9|TRBJ1-2
CASSLGGAFYGYTF
>TRBV5-1|TRBJ2-7
CASSTTLTDPYEQYF
>TRBV28|TRBJ2-6
CASSSRSSGTGANVLTF
>TRBV30|TRBJ2-7
CAWTLGLAGVYEQYF
>TRBV6-1|TRBJ2-7
CASSKGTGDREQYF